This T cell receptor (beta chain) was sequenced during a study of blood T cell repertoires in COVID-19 (dated by TCRdb to between 2020 and 2021). Background on the whole study: Collaborator samples came from the United States, Italy and Spain and covered acute and convalescent phases of COVID-19. The prospective study material was composed of cDNA or gDNA derived from T cells, B-cell-depleted T cells, or PBMCs. The dataset comprised deeply sampled blood TCRbeta repertoires from subjects exposed to, actively infected with, or recovered from COVID-19. The repertoires were released in a freely available public database meant as a resource for research on the immune response to SARS-CoV-2. Samples were obtained from the ongoing ImmuneRACE study (first 160 participants) and from some 1,300 subjects provided by 6 global collaborators. Nearly every sample came with metadata listing a de-identified subject ID, COVID-19 status, age in years and sex. Where available, HLA class I and class II types were obtained from metadata supplied by the sample provider rather than from assay-based typing.

Participants in the prospective study were enrolled through a virtual design, were aged roughly 18 to 95 years, and lived in roughly 26 United States geographic areas. To assign participants to cohorts, the prospective study relied on clinical history that participants themselves reported in a screening survey and a study questionnaire. ImmuneRACE Cohort 3 recovered participants were defined by two consecutive negative NP/OP PCR tests, healthcare professional clearance, or symptom resolution. In the prospective study, mobile phlebotomists collected whole blood, serum and a nasopharyngeal or oropharyngeal swab from each participant. Over a roughly two-month period, participants in the prospective study had the option of providing additional blood draws and questionnaires. Blood samples from the prospective study were shipped frozen or at room temperature prior to DNA extraction. Beyond this particular receptor, the publication reports: How much clinical and demographic metadata was included differed by source and by participant, and the metadata was provided uncurated.

This clone has just one count. What this receptor recognizes is not known. Base-call qualities are not available, and no considerably larger clone is one nucleotide away. CDR1 and CDR2 are drawn from the germline V gene: MNHEY, SVGAGI. The CDR3 runs 13 amino acids, cysteine and phenylalanine included. The kept DNA is CDR3 alone, 39 bases in frame from the first base. V is clipped by 11 bases and J by 8 bases, and the sequence between their germline boundaries is 16 bases long. TCRbeta CDR3 regions were amplified from genomic DNA by means of the immunoSEQ Assay, a bias-controlled multiplex PCR. As for the original processing: The number of nucleated cells in each sample was estimated by amplification of reference gene primers within the assay. To quantify the absolute abundance of each unique TCRbeta CDR3 rearrangement, sequence reads were collapsed and filtered. For each sample, productive Simpson clonality was calculated by taking the square root of Simpson's diversity index across productive rearrangements. The table comes from immuneACCESS by way of TCRdb, which keeps in-frame sequences with V and J called. Part of the clones is missing from these tables; in studies checked, under half for an unresolved V gene and the rest for unknown reasons. V and J calls and clone size are copied from that table; D and trimming were computed from the DNA. The sample has 380,000 or so clones on record, approximately 87% of them singletons. Jointly, the top ten make up around 1.3% of the sample.

Recombination connected TRBV6-5 to TRBJ1-6, with a weak D call of TRBD1 (5 bases match). The sequence derives from a young man who had recovered from COVID-19. The specimen sequenced was PBMCs or T cells enriched from blood (not recorded which). The CDR3 loop reads CASLGGIDSPLHF. Here is the DNA: TGTGCCTCACTCGGGGGTATTGATTCACCCCTCCACTTT.